The 25 T cell receptor beta chains given below trace back to one sample, sequenced in a study of T cell changes during pregnancy in multiple sclerosis. The data were produced by immunoSEQ multiplex PCR, yet TCRdb's version contains in-frame clones alone and is incomplete. The data contain 55,000 to 75,000 clones, roughly 91% of them seen just once; the ten biggest clones take up 1% to 1.5%. The sample here was peripheral blood, taken after pregnancy. The source is a female donor in good health, enrolled as a control in a pregnancy study.

The chain links TRBV2 to TRBJ2-5; 9 positions match TRBD2. Germline V lookup: CDR1 SNHLY, CDR2 FYNNEI. The length of the CDR3 is 11 residues. Germline trimming cut 9 bases from V and 5 bases from J; bases unmatched to any gene: 1. This CDR3 reads CARREGETQYF. CDR3 bases: TGTGCCAGGCGGGAGGGGGAGACCCAGTACTTC.

This rearrangement joins TRBV19 to TRBJ1-2; no definite D call. With 8 bases removed from V and 1 base from J, the gap between germline ends came to 8 bases. CDR3 length: 12 residues. The germline V gene has CDR1 LNHDA and CDR2 SQIVND (reference sequence). The CDR3 is CASHEINYGYTF. The CDR3 DNA reads TGTGCCAGTCACGAGATTAACTATGGCTACACCTTC.

The genes are TRBV21-1 and TRBJ1-2; the table's D call, TRBD1, has no DNA check behind it. TRBV21-1 is tagged as a pseudogene. The CDR3 spans 16 residues. The CDR3 region is CASSNKARGVSDGYTF. DNA of the CDR3: TGTGCCAGCAGCAATAAAGCCAGGGGGGTCTCAGATGGCTACACCTTC.

This chain uses TRBV7-2 with TRBJ2-3, with TRBD2 as a possible D gene (7 bases). V was shortened by 1 base and J by 7 bases, with 15 bases between the two germline ends. Germline V CDR1 and CDR2: SGHTA, FQGNSA. This CDR3 region has 15 residues. The CDR3 loop reads CASSLGDGGLYTQYF. The CDR3 nucleotides read TGTGCCAGCAGCTTAGGGGACGGGGGGCTTTATACGCAGTATTTT.

The V call is TRBV7-9, the J call TRBJ1-5; no definite D call. This CDR3 is 13 amino acids long. Germline V gene lookup returns CDR1 SEHNR and CDR2 FQNEAQ (reference sequence). Trimming took 3 bases from V and 4 from J, leaving 7 bases between them. CDR3 sequence (DNA): TGTGCCAGCAGCTTCACAGCTAATCAGCCCCAGCATTTT. Protein sequence: CASSFTANQPQHF.

The gene calls are TRBV6-6 and TRBJ1-1; 7 nucleotides agree with TRBD1. The V segment lost 5 bases and the J segment 2 bases; nucleotides outside the gene matches: 11. Germline-derived CDR1 and CDR2 are MNHNY and SVGAGI (reference sequence). This CDR3 contains 16 residues. Here the CDR3 DNA reads TGTGCCAGCAGTCCCCCATGGGCAGGGGGAAACACTGAAGCTTTCTTT. Translation: CASSPPWAGGNTEAFF.

The chain carries TRBV6-1 and TRBJ2-1, with D possibly TRBD1 on 5 matching bases. CDR1 MNHNS and CDR2 SASEGT come from the germline V gene. Trimming removed 1 base at V and 4 bases at J, with 5 bases between. This CDR3 has 13 amino acids. CDR3 in DNA: TGTGCCAGCAGTGAAGACAGGTACAATGAGCAGTTCTTC. Translating gives CASSEDRYNEQFF.

The rearrangement links TRBV6-1 to TRBJ2-2; no definite D call. The CDR3 length is 14 residues. Trimming cost V 4 bases and J 1 base, with 7 bases left between them. CDR1 is MNHNS and CDR2 is SASEGT in the germline V gene. The CDR3 reads CASSALLNTGELFF. CDR3 coding DNA: TGTGCCAGCAGTGCCTTACTGAACACCGGGGAGCTGTTTTTT.

The chain couples TRBV6-6 to TRBJ2-7; possibly TRBD2 for D (7 bases). The CDR3 runs 16 residues. The germline V gene encodes CDR1 MNHNY and CDR2 SVGAGI (reference sequence). V shed 6 bases and J shed 0 bases, with 18 bases lying between them. The CDR3 DNA reads as TGTGCCAGCAGCACCAACCCCGGGGGGCCCTCCTACGAGCAGTACTTC. This translates into CASSTNPGGPSYEQYF.

The rearrangement joins TRBV25-1 to TRBJ1-1; unclear D gene. The CDR3 contains 16 residues. Germline CDR1 is MGHDK and CDR2 is SYGVNS. Trimming took off 4 bases at V and 1 base at J, with 16 bases between the two ends. The CDR3 DNA sequence: TGTGCCAGCAGTGTACAAACGGACTTCCCGAACACTGAAGCTTTCTTT. This sequence encodes CASSVQTDFPNTEAFF.

This chain uses TRBV19 with TRBJ2-7; 7 bases line up with TRBD2. Unmatched junction bases numbered 16, after V lost 5 bases and J lost 0 bases. Per the germline V gene, CDR1 is LNHDA and CDR2 is SQIVND (reference sequence). This CDR3 spans 18 amino acids. The CDR3 coding sequence is TGTGCCAGTAGTTCGACCGGTTCCCGAGCGGGGTACTCCTACGAGCAGTACTTC. Protein product: CASSSTGSRAGYSYEQYF.

The rearrangement uses TRBV5-6 and TRBJ1-5; no reliable D call. The CDR3 consists of 15 residues. With 0 bases removed from V and 2 bases from J, the gap between germline ends came to 9 bases. Germline lookup yields CDR1 SGHDT and CDR2 YYEEEE. The DNA of the CDR3 is TGTGCCAGCAGCTTGGGGCAGCAGGGCAATCAGCCCCAGCATTTT. Translating it yields CASSLGQQGNQPQHF. Complete variable domain (other parts from reference TRBV5-6 and TRBJ1-5): DAGVTQSPTHLIKTRGQQVTLRCSPKSGHDTVSWYQQALGQGPQFIFQYYEEEERQRGNFPDRFSGHQFPNYSSELNVNALLLGDSALYLCASSLGQQGNQPQHFGDGTRLSIL.

This sequence joins TRBV29-1 and TRBJ2-6, with D possibly matching TRBD1 (5 bases). The V end was cut by 4 bases, the J end by 2 bases, with 6 bases between. Germline V gene sequence: CDR1 SQVTM, CDR2 ANQGSEA. The CDR3 has 13 residues. CDR3 bases: TGCAGCGTTGGGACAACTGGGGCCAACGTCCTGACTTTC. Translating gives CSVGTTGANVLTF.

This clone has only a few counts. The chain joins TRBV30 to TRBJ1-1; TRBD1 agrees at 8 bases. The V and J ends lost 4 bases and 4 bases, in that order; junction bases with no gene match: 8. CDR1 is GTSNPN, CDR2 SVGIG, per germline (reference sequence). CDR3 length: 14 amino acids. The CDR3 reads CAWNRQGRGTEAFF. DNA of the CDR3: TGTGCCTGGAATCGACAGGGGCGAGGCACTGAAGCTTTCTTT.

The gene calls are TRBV18 and TRBJ1-3, with D maybe TRBD1 (6 bases). CDR1 is KGHSH, CDR2 LQKENI, per germline. This CDR3 has 13 residues. V was shortened by 6 bases and J by 4 bases, with 10 bases between the two germline ends. The chain's CDR3 is CASSADSGNTIYF. CDR3 DNA sequence: TGTGCCAGCTCCGCGGACAGCGGAAACACCATATATTTT.

The V call is TRBV5-4, the J call TRBJ1-6; D ambiguous. The CDR3 has 16 residues. Trimming pared 0 bases from V and 3 bases from J, leaving 10 bases between. The germline gives CDR1 SGHNT, CDR2 YYREEE (reference sequence). The CDR3 nucleotides read TGTGCCAGCAGCTTGGACAGTGCCCTCTATAATTCACCCCTCCACTTT. It encodes CASSLDSALYNSPLHF.

V usage is TRBV4-2 and J usage is TRBJ1-5; 8 nucleotides agree with TRBD1. Trimming cost V 0 bases and J 1 base; bases outside gene matches: 5. Germline CDR1 reads LGHNA; CDR2 reads YNFKEQ. The CDR3 contains 17 residues. The DNA of the CDR3 is TGTGCCAGCAGCCAAGATTGGGGACAGGTGAGCAATCAGCCCCAGCATTTT. This codes for CASSQDWGQVSNQPQHF.

The V gene is TRBV9, the J gene TRBJ2-3, with 14 bases lining up with TRBD2. Germline V gene sequence: CDR1 SGDLS, CDR2 YYNGEE. V lost 4 bases to trimming and J lost 0 bases; unmatched junction nucleotides: 10. This CDR3 contains 19 residues. In DNA form, the CDR3 reads TGTGCCAGCAGCCTAGGACTAGCGGGGGGCCCGACTAGCACAGATACGCAGTATTTT. It encodes CASSLGLAGGPTSTDTQYF.

V is TRBV7-3 and J is TRBJ2-1, with 11 bases matching TRBD2. CDR3 size: 15 residues. Germline CDR1 reads SGHTA; CDR2 reads FQGTGA. V was clipped by 2 bases and J by 5 bases; unmatched bases: 2. CDR3 sequence: CASSLALAGDNEQFF. In DNA, the CDR3 is TGTGCCAGCAGCTTAGCACTAGCGGGGGACAATGAGCAGTTCTTC. The full variable domain, rest sourced from reference TRBV7-3 and TRBJ2-1, is GAGVSQTPSNKVTEKGKYVELRCDPISGHTALYWYRQSLGQGPEFLIYFQGTGAADDSGLPNDRFFAVRPEGSVSTLKIQRTERGDSAVYLCASSLALAGDNEQFFGPGTRLTVL.

Only a few counts were recorded for this clone. The chain links TRBV9 to TRBJ1-1; possible D gene TRBD1, 5 bases. The CDR3 totals 15 residues. Trimming cost V 4 bases and J 0 bases, with 13 bases left between them. CDR1 and CDR2 (germline): SGDLS, YYNGEE. CDR3 region: CASSPQDSMNTEAFF. CDR3 DNA sequence: TGTGCCAGCAGCCCCCAAGACAGTATGAACACTGAAGCTTTCTTT.

The chain links TRBV2 to TRBJ2-1; 9 nucleotides align to TRBD2. This CDR3 contains 14 residues. Germline V gene data show CDR1 as SNHLY and CDR2 as FYNNEI. Trimming removed 5 bases from V and 2 bases from J; junction bases left unmatched: 1. The CDR3 protein is CASSQRGAYNEQFF. CDR3 bases: TGTGCCAGCAGTCAGCGGGGGGCCTACAATGAGCAGTTCTTC.

The chain has TRBV5-1 and TRBJ2-2; 7 bases fit TRBD1. Germline-derived CDR1 and CDR2 are SGHRS and YFSETQ. Trimming cost V 7 bases and J 0 bases; bases outside gene matches: 3. This CDR3 has 14 residues. The CDR3 loop is CASGQEPNTGELFF. The CDR3 DNA reads TGCGCCAGCGGACAGGAACCGAACACCGGGGAGCTGTTTTTT.

The chain links TRBV15 to TRBJ1-4; TRBD1 aligns across 9 bases. This CDR3 region has 15 residues. Germline CDR1 reads LNHNV; CDR2 reads YYDKDF (reference sequence). V lost 6 bases and J lost 8; bases outside the gene matches: 10. The CDR3 loop is CATRTVQGAGEKLFF. The CDR3 nucleotides are TGTGCCACCAGAACAGTACAGGGGGCGGGGGAAAAACTGTTTTTT.

The J gene is TRBJ1-5, the V gene TRBV4-3; a possible D gene is TRBD1 (5 bases). The CDR3 loop spans 20 amino acids. V dropped 0 bases and J dropped 2 bases, with 23 bases sitting between them. Germline CDR1 and CDR2: LGHNA and YSLEER. CDR3: CASSQDYRRGRGAGNQPQHF. The CDR3 DNA reads as TGCGCCAGCAGCCAAGATTATCGGCGGGGGAGGGGCGCGGGCAATCAGCCCCAGCATTTT.

This chain joins TRBV4-1 and TRBJ2-1; D is unresolved. The CDR3 runs 15 residues. The V gene lost 0 bases and the J gene lost 7 bases, with 13 bases spanning the gap. CDR1 is MGHRA, CDR2 YSYEKL, per germline. This CDR3 reads CASSQDQSGLNEQFF. CDR3 DNA: TGCGCCAGCAGCCAAGATCAATCCGGGTTAAATGAGCAGTTCTTC.